One sample yielded the 29 T cell receptor beta chains listed below, sequenced in a study of shared clonotypes between healthy human individuals. Terminally differentiated effector memory CD45RA+ cells were excluded from the naive CD8 cells, which were CD45RO-negative and positively selected for CCR7. The data were produced by immunoSEQ multiplex PCR, yet TCRdb's version contains in-frame clones alone and is incomplete. The sample records 560,000 or so clones, 96% being singletons. The source material was naive CD8+ T cells sorted from blood. The receptor source for this set is a woman in her thirties in good health.

V gene TRBV28 combines with J gene TRBJ2-7; 9 nucleotides agree with TRBD1. Per the germline V gene, CDR1 is MDHEN and CDR2 is SYDVKM. Losses at the gene ends were 5 bases for V and 6 bases for J; bases not matched to a gene: 14. The CDR3 spans 16 residues. DNA for the CDR3: TGTGCCAGCAGTGCCGCTCGGGGGACAGGGATTCCCGAGCAGTACTTC. Its protein product is CASSAARGTGIPEQYF.

This clone was seen once. Other DNA sequences from this sample encode an identical CDR3 as well. The chain couples TRBV19 to TRBJ2-1; D is perhaps TRBD2 (5 bases). V was pared by 3 bases and J by 4 bases, with 7 bases between. Germline V lookup: CDR1 LNHDA, CDR2 SQIVND (reference sequence). The CDR3 totals 13 residues. The DNA of the CDR3 is TGTGCCAGTAGTATTGGACTTTACAATGAGCAGTTCTTC. Residues: CASSIGLYNEQFF.

This clone came up once. V usage is TRBV7-9 and J usage is TRBJ2-3; possible D gene TRBD1, 6 bases. Between the trimmed V and J ends, which lost 5 bases and 3 bases, there was a span of 15 bases. This CDR3 is built from 15 residues. Germline-derived CDR1 and CDR2 are SEHNR and FQNEAQ (reference sequence). The CDR3 sequence: CASSGQDSPTDTQYF. The CDR3 DNA reads TGTGCCAGCAGCGGTCAGGACAGTCCAACAGATACGCAGTATTTT.

This clone appeared a single time. V usage is TRBV27 and J usage is TRBJ2-4; TRBD2 matches 13 bases. Germline V CDR1 and CDR2: MNHEY, SMNVEV (reference sequence). Trimming cost V 4 bases and J 3 bases; bases outside gene matches: 9. The CDR3 covers 18 residues. This CDR3 reads CASSSIGLAGVDKNIQYF. The CDR3 DNA reads as TGTGCCAGCAGTTCTATCGGACTAGCGGGAGTGGACAAAAACATTCAGTACTTC.

The V and J genes are TRBV5-6 and TRBJ2-7, with TRBD1 matching 8 bases. V gave up 0 bases and J gave up 7 bases; unmatched junction bases: 6. CDR1 and CDR2 (germline): SGHDT, YYEEEE. This CDR3 region has 14 residues. Written as DNA, the CDR3 is TGTGCCAGCAGCTTGGGACAGGGGATGAGGGAGCAGTACTTC. Protein sequence: CASSLGQGMREQYF.

This clone was found once. In the same sample, other DNA sequences code for this CDR3. The rearrangement joins TRBV5-1 to TRBJ1-5, with D unclear. This CDR3 region has 14 residues. V was clipped by 0 bases and J by 4 bases, with 8 bases between them. In germline, CDR1 is SGHRS, CDR2 YFSETQ. The CDR3: CASSLEGGNQPQHF. In DNA, the CDR3 is TGCGCCAGCAGCTTGGAGGGAGGGAATCAGCCCCAGCATTTT.

The chain uses TRBV7-9 and TRBJ1-2; D gene ambiguous. CDR1 is SEHNR, CDR2 FQNEAQ, per germline (reference sequence). Trimming left V 1 base short and J 7 bases short, with 19 bases between. The CDR3 is 16 residues long. The CDR3 spells CASSLGSSQGKSGYTF. The CDR3 DNA sequence: TGTGCCAGCAGCTTAGGCAGCAGCCAAGGCAAAAGTGGCTACACCTTC.

The chain combines TRBV25-1 with TRBJ2-3; a weak D match, TRBD1 (5 bases). The CDR3 extends over 16 amino acids. Trimming took off 8 bases at V and 2 bases at J, with 20 bases between the two ends. The germline gives CDR1 MGHDK, CDR2 SYGVNS. CDR3 protein: CASEPTAAVSTDTQYF. The DNA of the CDR3 is TGTGCCAGCGAACCGACAGCCGCCGTTTCCACAGATACGCAGTATTTT.

The chain joins TRBV7-8 to TRBJ2-2; the D gene is possibly TRBD2 (5 bases). There are 17 residues in the CDR3. Germline CDR1 is SGHVS and CDR2 is FQNEAQ. The V and J ends lost 5 bases and 1 base respectively, with 17 bases between them. The CDR3 DNA reads as TGTGCCAGCAGCGCAGACACTAGAATTGTGAACACCGGGGAGCTGTTTTTT. Encoded protein: CASSADTRIVNTGELFF.

V usage is TRBV7-9 and J usage is TRBJ1-4, with a weak D call TRBD1 (6 bases). CDR1 SEHNR and CDR2 FQNEAQ come from the germline V gene (reference sequence). The CDR3 is made up of 15 amino acids. Trimming took 5 bases from V and 8 from J, leaving 18 bases between them. The CDR3 loop is CASSNAQGVEEKLFF. The CDR3 DNA is TGTGCCAGCAGCAACGCACAGGGCGTGGAAGAAAAACTGTTTTTT. Drawing the rest from reference TRBV7-9 and TRBJ1-4, the complete variable domain is DTGVSQNPRHKITKRGQNVTFRCDPISEHNRLYWYRQTLGQGPEFLTYFQNEAQLEKSRLLSDRFSAERPKGSFSTLEIQRTEQGDSAMYLCASSNAQGVEEKLFFGSGTQLSVL.

The chain carries TRBV13 and TRBJ2-4; 14 bases are shared with TRBD2. This CDR3 region has 19 residues. Trimming cost V 1 base and J 5 bases; bases outside gene matches: 10. CDR1 is PRHDT, CDR2 FYEKMQ, per germline (reference sequence). CDR3 nucleotide sequence: TGTGCCAGCAGCTTAGAGCCGGGACTAGCGGGAGCGGGGCAAAACATTCAGTACTTC. It encodes CASSLEPGLAGAGQNIQYF.

DNA for the CDR3: TGTGCCAGCAGTCTTAGCGGGACAGGCAATGAGCAGTTCTTC. This encodes CASSLSGTGNEQFF. This rearrangement joins TRBV9 to TRBJ2-1; TRBD1 or TRBD2 may be the D gene (8 bases each). This CDR3 has 14 amino acids. V was pared by 5 bases and J by 6 bases, with 15 bases between. Germline V gene sequence: CDR1 SGDLS, CDR2 YYNGEE.

This clone was recorded once. The CDR3 DNA sequence: TGTGCCAGCAGGGGCCAGCCCGGGGAGGGACACTACTCCTACAATGAGCAGTTCTTC. It translates to CASRGQPGEGHYSYNEQFF. The rearrangement links TRBV7-9 to TRBJ2-1; maybe TRBD2 (7 bases). In germline, CDR1 is SEHNR, CDR2 FQNEAQ (reference sequence). The CDR3 extends over 19 amino acids. Between the trimmed V and J ends, which lost 6 bases and 0 bases, there was a span of 24 bases.

The chain has TRBV5-4 and TRBJ2-5, with D perhaps matching TRBD1 (6 bases). Germline CDR1 SGHNT, CDR2 YYREEE (reference sequence). This CDR3 contains 16 residues. V lost 0 bases, J lost 1 base, and 13 bases lay in between. The CDR3 DNA is TGTGCCAGCAGCTTGGGGGGGCTCCCCGCCCAAGAGACCCAGTACTTC. It specifies CASSLGGLPAQETQYF.

The chain uses TRBV27 and TRBJ2-1; D possibly matches TRBD1 or TRBD2 (5 bases each). CDR3 length equals 14 residues. Trimming took 5 bases from V and 7 from J, leaving 15 bases between them. Germline CDR1 reads MNHEY; CDR2 reads SMNVEV (reference sequence). CDR3: CASSERGVLNEQFF. CDR3 coding DNA: TGTGCCAGCAGTGAAAGGGGAGTATTGAATGAGCAGTTCTTC.

The chain carries TRBV7-6 and TRBJ2-1; 10 bases are shared with TRBD2. Unmatched junction bases numbered 8, after V lost 5 bases and J lost 7 bases. The germline V gene has CDR1 SGHVS and CDR2 FNYEAQ. There are 15 residues in the CDR3. Here the CDR3 DNA reads TGTGCCAGCAGCCGCATAGCGGGAGGAGGAAATGAGCAGTTCTTC. It encodes CASSRIAGGGNEQFF.

The chain uses TRBV14 and TRBJ1-1; D ambiguous. The CDR3 length is 15 residues. The germline V gene encodes CDR1 SGHDN and CDR2 FVKESK. V lost 4 bases, J lost 3 bases, and 15 bases lay in between. CDR3 sequence (DNA): TGTGCCAGCAGCCCGTGGTCTGGGTTGGACACTGAAGCTTTCTTT. Amino acids: CASSPWSGLDTEAFF.

This clone came up once. The chain employs TRBV19 and TRBJ2-1; 7 bases map to TRBD2. The CDR3 loop spans 15 amino acids. Trimming cost V 3 bases and J 5 bases; bases outside gene matches: 7. The germline V gene encodes CDR1 LNHDA and CDR2 SQIVND (reference sequence). Here the CDR3 DNA reads TGTGCCAGTAGTATGGGGGTGCTAGCGGACAATGAGCAGTTCTTC. This sequence encodes CASSMGVLADNEQFF.

The chain is built from TRBV5-1 and TRBJ2-7; no definite D call. The CDR3 covers 11 residues. Germline CDR1 is SGHRS and CDR2 is YFSETQ. The V end lost 0 bases, the J end lost 6 bases, and 4 bases lay between the germline ends. This CDR3 is CASSLGTEQYF. The CDR3 nucleotides are TGCGCCAGCAGCTTGGGGACCGAGCAGTACTTC. The variable domain in full, completed from reference TRBV5-1 and TRBJ2-7, reads KAGVTQTPRYLIKTRGQQVTLSCSPISGHRSVSWYQQTPGQGLQFLFEYFSETQRNKGNFPGRFSGRQFSNSRSEMNVSTLELGDSALYLCASSLGTEQYFGPGTRLTVT.

The rearrangement joins TRBV11-2 to TRBJ2-7, with a tentative D call TRBD1 (5 bases). This CDR3 comprises 13 residues. The ends were cut back, 6 bases at V and 2 bases at J, with 11 bases in the middle. CDR1 is SGHAT and CDR2 is FQNNGV in the germline V gene. The CDR3: CASSLTDTYEQYF. The CDR3 nucleotides read TGTGCCAGCAGTTTGACAGACACCTACGAGCAGTACTTC.

This clone was found once. The J gene is TRBJ1-2, the V gene TRBV6-1; D gene uncertain. CDR1 MNHNS and CDR2 SASEGT come from the germline V gene. This CDR3 spans 15 amino acids. The V end was cut by 0 bases, the J end by 6 bases, with 14 bases between. CDR3 nucleotide sequence: TGTGCCAGCAGTGAAGCTTACGTGGTTGGTGATGGCTACACCTTC. Translated: CASSEAYVVGDGYTF.

The rearrangement joins TRBV14 to TRBJ2-1, with D unresolved. V was trimmed by 3 bases and J by 5 bases, leaving 8 bases between them. This CDR3 has 13 residues. Germline V gives CDR1 SGHDN, CDR2 FVKESK. The CDR3: CASSHPIHNEQFF. The CDR3 DNA reads as TGTGCCAGCAGCCACCCTATCCACAATGAGCAGTTCTTC. Full variable domain (outside the CDR3, taken from reference TRBV14 and TRBJ2-1): EAGVTQFPSHSVIEKGQTVTLRCDPISGHDNLYWYRRVMGKEIKFLLHFVKESKQDESGMPNNRFLAERTGGTYSTLKVQPAELEDSGVYFCASSHPIHNEQFFGPGTRLTVL.

V is TRBV5-5 and J is TRBJ2-7; D may be TRBD1 (5 bases). Germline V gene lookup returns CDR1 SGHKS and CDR2 YYEKEE (reference sequence). V was clipped by 0 bases and J by 0 bases, with 7 bases between them. The CDR3 contains 14 residues. In nucleotides, the CDR3 is TGTGCCAGCAGCTTGGGACAGAGCTCCTACGAGCAGTACTTC. It codes for CASSLGQSSYEQYF.

The chain is built from TRBV2 and TRBJ2-1; a possible D gene is TRBD2 (6 bases). CDR3 size: 13 residues. CDR1 and CDR2 from the germline V gene are SNHLY and FYNNEI. V was trimmed by 11 bases and J by 5 bases, leaving 16 bases between them. The CDR3 DNA is TGTGCCGACACCGGGAGCCCCAACAATGAGCAGTTCTTC. This encodes CADTGSPNNEQFF.

As for this clone: The identical CDR3 is also encoded by other nucleotide sequences in the sample. V gene TRBV27 combines with J gene TRBJ2-3, with no clear D. CDR1 and CDR2 from the germline V gene are MNHEY and SMNVEV (reference sequence). The CDR3 length is 13 residues. V was clipped by 0 bases and J by 0 bases, with 1 base between them. CDR3 in DNA: TGTGCCAGCAGTTTATCTAGCACAGATACGCAGTATTTT. This sequence encodes CASSLSSTDTQYF.

This chain connects TRBV28 to TRBJ1-3; D remains unclear. The CDR3 length is 15 residues. Trimming stripped 5 bases from V and 0 bases from J, with 11 bases between. CDR1 and CDR2 from the germline V gene are MDHEN and SYDVKM. CDR3 sequence (DNA): TGTGCCAGCAGTCCTATACTGGACTCTGGAAACACCATATATTTT. Encoded protein: CASSPILDSGNTIYF.

This chain links TRBV27 with TRBJ1-5, with TRBD1 identical over 7 bases. The CDR3 is 19 amino acids. CDR1 and CDR2 from the germline V gene are MNHEY and SMNVEV (reference sequence). V shed 3 bases and J 1 base; nucleotides not matched to a gene: 15. The CDR3 reads CASSLAQQGKVWSNQPQHF. In nucleotides, the CDR3 is TGTGCCAGCAGTTTGGCACAACAGGGGAAGGTCTGGAGCAATCAGCCCCAGCATTTT.

The J gene is TRBJ1-1, the V gene TRBV19, with 8 bases aligning to TRBD1. Germline values: CDR1 LNHDA, CDR2 SQIVND (reference sequence). This CDR3 is built from 15 residues. Trimming at V came to 6 bases and at J to 2 bases, leaving 8 bases not matched to a gene. The DNA for the CDR3 is TGTGCCAGTAGAGACCCTGACAGGGGTAACACTGAAGCTTTCTTT. Translated: CASRDPDRGNTEAFF.

A note on this clone: Other DNA sequences in the sample encode the same CDR3. V gene TRBV11-2 combines with J gene TRBJ1-1, with TRBD1 matching 8 bases. This CDR3 is built from 12 residues. V was clipped by 8 bases and J by 2 bases; unmatched bases: 1. Germline values: CDR1 SGHAT, CDR2 FQNNGV. CDR3 coding DNA: TGTGCCAGCGGACAGGGAAACACTGAAGCTTTCTTT. Protein product: CASGQGNTEAFF.